This is a list of T cell receptor beta chains from one sample in a study of beta chain features in type 1 diabetes. The data were produced by immunoSEQ multiplex PCR, yet TCRdb's version contains in-frame clones alone and is incomplete. The table lists about 340,000 clones, roughly 13% of them singletons, with 0.013% to 0.015% in the top ten. The material sequenced was naive CD4+ T cells from blood. These receptors all stem from a woman between 18 and 30 years old with type 1 diabetes. The CDR3 runs from the conserved cysteine through the conserved F or W. Each record gives: CDR3 protein, CDR3 DNA, J gene, V gene, clone size, D gene. The D gene is left open where the match is weak. A clone size is listed for some rows: how often the clone was seen (once, few, many), or a class if it is expanded.

CDR3 protein: CASSLRGWAAGNTIYF
CDR3 DNA: TGTGCCAGCAGCTTACGAGGGTGGGCGGCTGGAAACACCATATATTTT
J gene: TRBJ1-3
V gene: TRBV7-2
clone size: few
D gene: -

CDR3 protein: CASSPELSNQPQHF
CDR3 DNA: TGTGCCAGCAGCCCCGAGCTAAGCAATCAGCCCCAGCATTTT
J gene: TRBJ1-5
V gene: TRBV6-6
clone size: -
D gene: -

CDR3 protein: CASSSAGRHNEQFF
CDR3 DNA: TGTGCCAGCAGTTCGGCAGGGAGGCACAATGAGCAGTTCTTC
J gene: TRBJ2-1
V gene: TRBV28
clone size: -
D gene: -

CDR3 protein: CASSLDAPRGTEAFF
CDR3 DNA: TGTGCCAGCAGCTTAGATGCCCCCCGCGGCACTGAAGCTTTCTTT
J gene: TRBJ1-1
V gene: TRBV7-9
clone size: few
D gene: -

CDR3 protein: CASSLRYRQHYGYTF
CDR3 DNA: TGTGCCAGCAGCTTGCGGTACAGGCAACACTATGGCTACACCTTC
J gene: TRBJ1-2
V gene: TRBV5-4
clone size: few
D gene: -

CDR3 protein: CASSQTGGNEQFF
CDR3 DNA: TGTGCCAGCAGCCAGACAGGAGGAAATGAGCAGTTCTTC
J gene: TRBJ2-1
V gene: TRBV5-4
clone size: -
D gene: -

CDR3 protein: CASSRTGNSGNTIYF
CDR3 DNA: TGTGCCAGCTCACGGACAGGCAACTCTGGAAACACCATATATTTT
J gene: TRBJ1-3
V gene: TRBV18
clone size: few
D gene: TRBD1

CDR3 protein: CASTLAAGGETQYF
CDR3 DNA: TGTGCCAGCACCTTGGCGGCGGGGGGGGAGACCCAGTACTTC
J gene: TRBJ2-5
V gene: TRBV6-4
clone size: -
D gene: TRBD2

CDR3 protein: CASSESGSSFLNYGYTF
CDR3 DNA: TGTGCCAGCAGTGAGAGCGGCAGTTCTTTCTTAAACTATGGCTACACCTTC
J gene: TRBJ1-2
V gene: TRBV25-1
clone size: few
D gene: -

CDR3 protein: CASTPRDRLGHEQFF
CDR3 DNA: TGTGCCAGCACGCCCCGGGACAGGCTCGGTCATGAGCAGTTCTTC
J gene: TRBJ2-1
V gene: TRBV2
clone size: few
D gene: TRBD1

CDR3 protein: CASSIGTVSYGYTF
CDR3 DNA: TGTGCCAGTAGTATTGGGACAGTCTCTTATGGCTACACCTTC
J gene: TRBJ1-2
V gene: TRBV19
clone size: -
D gene: TRBD1

CDR3 protein: CSVDRSTNEQFF
CDR3 DNA: TGCAGCGTTGATCGGTCGACAAATGAGCAGTTCTTC
J gene: TRBJ2-1
V gene: TRBV29-1
clone size: few
D gene: -

CDR3 protein: CASSLAYQGTYEQYF
CDR3 DNA: TGTGCCAGCAGCTTGGCTTACCAGGGAACCTACGAGCAGTACTTC
J gene: TRBJ2-7
V gene: TRBV5-4
clone size: -
D gene: -

CDR3 protein: CASSLGSGSGEQFF
CDR3 DNA: TGTGCCAGCAGCTTAGGTAGCGGGAGCGGAGAGCAGTTCTTC
J gene: TRBJ2-1
V gene: TRBV7-2
clone size: -
D gene: TRBD2

CDR3 protein: CASSVDLRASGRTDTQYF
CDR3 DNA: TGTGCCAGCAGCGTAGATTTAAGGGCTAGCGGCCGCACAGATACGCAGTATTTT
J gene: TRBJ2-3
V gene: TRBV9
clone size: few
D gene: TRBD2

CDR3 protein: CASSLERDTQYF
CDR3 DNA: TGTGCCAGCAGCTTAGAGCGAGATACGCAGTATTTT
J gene: TRBJ2-3
V gene: TRBV11-2
clone size: few
D gene: -

CDR3 protein: CAWSLAGVGPRTDTQYF
CDR3 DNA: TGTGCCTGGAGTTTAGCGGGAGTGGGGCCAAGGACAGATACGCAGTATTTT
J gene: TRBJ2-3
V gene: TRBV30
clone size: few
D gene: TRBD2

CDR3 protein: CASSARVEMNTEAFF
CDR3 DNA: TGTGCCAGCAGCGCCCGAGTTGAAATGAACACTGAAGCTTTCTTT
J gene: TRBJ1-1
V gene: TRBV21-1
clone size: few
D gene: -

CDR3 protein: CASSYSYSTDTQYF
CDR3 DNA: TGTGCCAGCAGTTACAGCTACAGCACAGATACGCAGTATTTT
J gene: TRBJ2-3
V gene: TRBV6-5
clone size: few
D gene: -

CDR3 protein: CASAVAGVFYNEQFF
CDR3 DNA: TGTGCCAGCGCCGTAGCGGGAGTGTTCTACAATGAGCAGTTCTTC
J gene: TRBJ2-1
V gene: TRBV27
clone size: few
D gene: TRBD2

CDR3 protein: CASSVGTSVQEQFF
CDR3 DNA: TGTGCCAGCAGCGTAGGGACTAGTGTTCAGGAGCAGTTCTTC
J gene: TRBJ2-1
V gene: TRBV9
clone size: -
D gene: TRBD2

CDR3 protein: CASSTTSGRAYEQYF
CDR3 DNA: TGTGCCAGCAGTACCACTAGCGGGAGGGCCTACGAGCAGTACTTC
J gene: TRBJ2-7
V gene: TRBV2
clone size: -
D gene: TRBD2

CDR3 protein: CASSVGQGGEKLFF
CDR3 DNA: TGTGCCAGCAGCGTAGGTCAGGGTGGCGAAAAACTGTTTTTT
J gene: TRBJ1-4
V gene: TRBV9
clone size: -
D gene: -

CDR3 protein: CAWVTGGSYTF
CDR3 DNA: TGTGCCTGGGTAACAGGGGGGAGCTACACCTTC
J gene: TRBJ1-2
V gene: TRBV30
clone size: few
D gene: TRBD1

CDR3 protein: CASSLSGDTQYF
CDR3 DNA: TGCGCCAGCAGCCTGTCGGGGGATACGCAGTATTTT
J gene: TRBJ2-3
V gene: TRBV5-1
clone size: -
D gene: -

CDR3 protein: CASSKETGLNTGELFF
CDR3 DNA: TGTGCCAGCAGCAAAGAGACAGGGTTGAACACCGGGGAGCTGTTTTTT
J gene: TRBJ2-2
V gene: TRBV5-6
clone size: -
D gene: TRBD1

CDR3 protein: CASRSDSQETQYF
CDR3 DNA: TGTGCCAGCAGGTCGGACAGTCAAGAGACCCAGTACTTC
J gene: TRBJ2-5
V gene: TRBV11-3
clone size: -
D gene: -

CDR3 protein: CASSPGTGGAGYGYTF
CDR3 DNA: TGTGCCAGCAGCCCCGGGACAGGGGGCGCGGGCTATGGCTACACCTTC
J gene: TRBJ1-2
V gene: TRBV5-6
clone size: few
D gene: TRBD1

CDR3 protein: CASSLESDTQYF
CDR3 DNA: TGTGCCAGCAGCTTAGAGTCAGATACGCAGTATTTT
J gene: TRBJ2-3
V gene: TRBV7-3
clone size: -
D gene: -

CDR3 protein: CASSHTGTPDYF
CDR3 DNA: TGTGCCAGCAGCCATACCGGGACACCCGACTACTTC
J gene: TRBJ2-5
V gene: TRBV14
clone size: -
D gene: -

CDR3 protein: CASSLAAGDQPQHF
CDR3 DNA: TGTGCCAGCAGCTTAGCGGCGGGGGATCAGCCCCAGCATTTT
J gene: TRBJ1-5
V gene: TRBV7-6
clone size: -
D gene: -

CDR3 protein: CSVGQGKDTQYF
CDR3 DNA: TGCAGCGTGGGACAGGGCAAAGATACGCAGTATTTT
J gene: TRBJ2-3
V gene: TRBV29-1
clone size: -
D gene: TRBD1

CDR3 protein: CAWGLADNTGELFF
CDR3 DNA: TGTGCCTGGGGACTAGCGGATAACACCGGGGAGCTGTTTTTT
J gene: TRBJ2-2
V gene: TRBV30
clone size: few
D gene: TRBD2

CDR3 protein: CASSLDSGLDEQFF
CDR3 DNA: TGTGCCAGCAGCTTAGACTCGGGACTTGATGAGCAGTTCTTC
J gene: TRBJ2-1
V gene: TRBV7-2
clone size: -
D gene: -

CDR3 protein: CASSDADGQGNYGYTF
CDR3 DNA: TGTGCCAGCAGTGACGCAGACGGACAGGGGAACTATGGCTACACCTTC
J gene: TRBJ1-2
V gene: TRBV25-1
clone size: few
D gene: TRBD1

CDR3 protein: CATSRERLSEKLFF
CDR3 DNA: TGTGCCACCAGCAGAGAGAGGCTTAGTGAAAAACTGTTTTTT
J gene: TRBJ1-4
V gene: TRBV15
clone size: -
D gene: -

CDR3 protein: CASSTRPVQSTEAFF
CDR3 DNA: TGCGCCAGCAGCACTAGACCCGTCCAGAGCACTGAAGCTTTCTTT
J gene: TRBJ1-1
V gene: TRBV5-1
clone size: -
D gene: -

CDR3 protein: CASSLARTAGGQPQHF
CDR3 DNA: TGTGCCAGCAGCTTGGCTCGGACAGCAGGAGGTCAGCCCCAGCATTTT
J gene: TRBJ1-5
V gene: TRBV5-6
clone size: -
D gene: -

CDR3 protein: CASSPRMFAEAFF
CDR3 DNA: TGTGCCAGCAGCCCTCGTATGTTCGCTGAAGCTTTCTTT
J gene: TRBJ1-1
V gene: TRBV9
clone size: -
D gene: -

CDR3 protein: CASSETPDPGGTEAFF
CDR3 DNA: TGTGCCAGCAGCGAGACCCCGGACCCGGGGGGGACTGAAGCTTTCTTT
J gene: TRBJ1-1
V gene: TRBV9
clone size: few
D gene: -

CDR3 protein: CASREGPQGMNTEAFF
CDR3 DNA: TGCGCCAGCAGAGAGGGCCCACAGGGGATGAACACTGAAGCTTTCTTT
J gene: TRBJ1-1
V gene: TRBV5-1
clone size: -
D gene: TRBD1

CDR3 protein: CASSLASGSRNEQFF
CDR3 DNA: TGCGCCAGCAGCTTGGCTAGCGGGAGCCGCAATGAGCAGTTCTTC
J gene: TRBJ2-1
V gene: TRBV5-1
clone size: -
D gene: TRBD2

CDR3 protein: CAWRGTLAGARETQYF
CDR3 DNA: TGTGCCTGGAGGGGAACCTTAGCGGGAGCGAGGGAGACCCAGTACTTC
J gene: TRBJ2-5
V gene: TRBV30
clone size: -
D gene: TRBD2

CDR3 protein: CASSGSGSSYNEQFF
CDR3 DNA: TGTGCCAGCAGCGGTAGCGGGAGCTCCTACAATGAGCAGTTCTTC
J gene: TRBJ2-1
V gene: TRBV7-6
clone size: once
D gene: TRBD2

CDR3 protein: CASSYTGDTQYF
CDR3 DNA: TGTGCCAGCAGCTATACCGGAGATACGCAGTATTTT
J gene: TRBJ2-3
V gene: TRBV7-3
clone size: -
D gene: -

CDR3 protein: CASRHYVDEQYF
CDR3 DNA: TGCGCCAGTCGACATTATGTGGACGAGCAGTACTTC
J gene: TRBJ2-7
V gene: TRBV5-1
clone size: -
D gene: -

CDR3 protein: CASSLILTDRFTMSYIF
CDR3 DNA: TGTGCCAGCAGCTTAATCCTGACAGATAGATTTACAATGAGCTATATCTTC
J gene: TRBJ2-1
V gene: TRBV7-9
clone size: few
D gene: -

CDR3 protein: CASSRRQGGGMTEAFF
CDR3 DNA: TGTGCCAGCAGTCGCCGACAGGGCGGGGGGATGACTGAAGCTTTCTTT
J gene: TRBJ1-1
V gene: TRBV28
clone size: -
D gene: TRBD1

CDR3 protein: CASSVMGSSYNEQFF
CDR3 DNA: TGTGCCAGCAGCGTAATGGGCAGCTCCTACAATGAGCAGTTCTTC
J gene: TRBJ2-1
V gene: TRBV9
clone size: -
D gene: -

CDR3 protein: CAIGGELGEQYF
CDR3 DNA: TGTGCCATCGGGGGGGAGCTCGGCGAGCAGTACTTC
J gene: TRBJ2-7
V gene: TRBV10-3
clone size: few
D gene: TRBD2

CDR3 protein: CSARTGRSTEAFF
CDR3 DNA: TGCAGCGCTAGGACAGGGCGTAGCACTGAAGCTTTCTTT
J gene: TRBJ1-1
V gene: TRBV29-1
clone size: few
D gene: TRBD1

CDR3 protein: CATSSPTAEAYNEQFF
CDR3 DNA: TGTGCCACCAGCAGTCCCACAGCAGAAGCCTACAATGAGCAGTTCTTC
J gene: TRBJ2-1
V gene: TRBV15
clone size: -
D gene: -

CDR3 protein: CASSFGVQGPTEAFF
CDR3 DNA: TGCGCCAGCAGCTTTGGGGTACAGGGGCCCACTGAAGCTTTCTTT
J gene: TRBJ1-1
V gene: TRBV5-1
clone size: -
D gene: TRBD1

CDR3 protein: CASSPQQASNEKLFF
CDR3 DNA: TGTGCCAGCTCACCGCAACAGGCCTCTAATGAAAAACTGTTTTTT
J gene: TRBJ1-4
V gene: TRBV18
clone size: -
D gene: -

CDR3 protein: CATGGSGETQYF
CDR3 DNA: TGTGCCACCGGTGGTAGTGGAGAGACCCAGTACTTC
J gene: TRBJ2-5
V gene: TRBV7-8
clone size: -
D gene: -

CDR3 protein: CASSSIAGGSINQPQHF
CDR3 DNA: TGTGCCAGCAGCTCCATCGCGGGGGGTTCTATCAATCAGCCCCAGCATTTT
J gene: TRBJ1-5
V gene: TRBV7-2
clone size: few
D gene: -

CDR3 protein: CASSEQGQGQETQYF
CDR3 DNA: TGTGCCAGCAGTGAACAGGGACAGGGCCAAGAGACCCAGTACTTC
J gene: TRBJ2-5
V gene: TRBV6-1
clone size: -
D gene: TRBD1